This TCR beta chain comes out of a study of T cells in Graves' hyperthyroidism and ophthalmopathy. Trimming at V came to 7 bases and at J to 8 bases, leaving 10 bases not matched to a gene. The germline CDR1 and CDR2 sequences are KGHDR and SFDVKD. The CDR3 extends over 14 amino acids. Amplification of TCR beta CDR3 regions was performed using RNA transcripts as template. HTBI primers drove first-round RT-PCR of the TCR CDR3. TCRdb ran MiXCR on the multiplex PCR reads and lists one entry per CDR3 protein. The table lists about half a million distinct CDR3 sequences, 22% of them singletons. The sequencing sample was made of blood. The clonotype was recovered from a woman aged 70-85 years with Graves' ophthalmopathy. The rearrangement links TRBV24-1 to TRBJ2-3; 8 bases map to TRBD1. The CDR3 DNA follows: TGTGCCACCAGCGCTGGACAGGGCGGAGGTACGCAGTATTTT. It encodes CATSAGQGGGTQYF.